This TCR beta chain originates from a study of blood T cell repertoires in COVID-19. Overall study: COVID-19 samples collected from the United States, Italy and Spain covered acute and convalescent phases. Nucleic acid was either cDNA or gDNA, and it came from T cells, B-cell-depleted T cells, or PBMCs.

Original handling: Using reference gene primer amplification, nucleated cell counts were estimated. TCRdb keeps only in-frame clones here, not all; method: immunoSEQ multiplex PCR. V, J and clone size are taken as reported in that table, and D and trimming were inferred from the DNA itself. The sample lists 300,000 to 400,000 clones, more than 85% seen once, with about 3% in the top ten. This CDR3 is built from 14 residues. Germline V gives CDR1 SNHLY, CDR2 FYNNEI. V lost 4 bases and J lost 2, with 12 bases in between. The sample comprised peripheral blood. The sequence derives from a human donor in a cohort sampled during active COVID-19. The chain couples TRBV2 to TRBJ2-7; the D is unclear. The CDR3 DNA is TGTGCCAGCAGTGCCCGGCGGCCTACCTACGAGCAGTACTTC. Translation gives CASSARRPTYEQYF.